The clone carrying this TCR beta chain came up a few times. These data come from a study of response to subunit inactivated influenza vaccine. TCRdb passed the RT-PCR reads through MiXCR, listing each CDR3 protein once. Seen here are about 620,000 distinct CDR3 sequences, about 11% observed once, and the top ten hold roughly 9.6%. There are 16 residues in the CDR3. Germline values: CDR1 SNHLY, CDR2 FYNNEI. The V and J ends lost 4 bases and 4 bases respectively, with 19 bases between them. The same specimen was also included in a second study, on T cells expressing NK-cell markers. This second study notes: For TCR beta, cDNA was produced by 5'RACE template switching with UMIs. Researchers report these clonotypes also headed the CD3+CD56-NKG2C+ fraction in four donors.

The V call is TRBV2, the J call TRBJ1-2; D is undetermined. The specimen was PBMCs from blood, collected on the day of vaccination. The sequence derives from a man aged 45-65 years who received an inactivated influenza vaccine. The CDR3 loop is CASSGVPDSPPYGYTF. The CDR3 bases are TGTGCCAGCAGTGGGGTCCCAGACTCTCCACCCTATGGCTACACCTTC.